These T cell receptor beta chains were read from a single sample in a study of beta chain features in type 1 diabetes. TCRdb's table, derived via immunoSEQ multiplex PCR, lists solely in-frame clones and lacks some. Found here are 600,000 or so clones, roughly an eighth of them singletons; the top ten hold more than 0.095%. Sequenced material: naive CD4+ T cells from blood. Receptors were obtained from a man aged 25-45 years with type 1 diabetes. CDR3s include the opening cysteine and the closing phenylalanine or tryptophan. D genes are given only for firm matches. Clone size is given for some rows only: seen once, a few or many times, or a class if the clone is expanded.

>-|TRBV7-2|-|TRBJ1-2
CASSSSRQPNYGYTF
TGTGCCAGCAGCTCATCGAGACAGCCTAACTATGGCTACACCTTC
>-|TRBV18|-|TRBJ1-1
CASSPTMGRNTEAFF
TGTGCCAGCTCACCAACCATGGGACGGAACACTGAAGCTTTCTTT
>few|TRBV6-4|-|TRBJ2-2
CASRPMNTGELFF
TGTGCCAGCCGGCCGATGAACACCGGGGAGCTGTTTTTT
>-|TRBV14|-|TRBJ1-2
CASSQVSNYGYTF
TGTGCCAGCAGCCAGGTCTCTAACTATGGCTACACCTTC
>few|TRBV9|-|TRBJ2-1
CASSVLGLHHNEQFF
TGTGCCAGCAGCGTACTTGGCCTTCACCACAATGAGCAGTTCTTC
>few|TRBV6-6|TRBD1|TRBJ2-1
CASRRDRGPSNEQFF
TGTGCCAGCAGGCGAGACAGGGGACCCTCCAATGAGCAGTTCTTC
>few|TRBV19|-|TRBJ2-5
CASSHTGGLQETQYF
TGTGCCAGTAGTCATACAGGAGGTCTCCAAGAGACCCAGTACTTC
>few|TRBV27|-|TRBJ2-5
CASSLSGWAETQYF
TGTGCCAGCAGTTTAAGCGGGTGGGCAGAGACCCAGTACTTC
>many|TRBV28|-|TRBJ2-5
CASSTRGPLLETQYF
TGTGCCAGCTCTACGCGCGGGCCCCTTTTAGAGACCCAGTACTTC
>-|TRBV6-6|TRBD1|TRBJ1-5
CASSLGTGGNQPQHF
TGTGCCAGCAGCCTCGGGACAGGGGGCAATCAGCCCCAGCATTTT
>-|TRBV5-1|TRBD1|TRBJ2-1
CASGGQGMDEQFF
TGCGCCAGCGGGGGACAGGGAATGGATGAGCAGTTCTTC
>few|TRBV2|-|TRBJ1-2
CASRANYGYTF
TGTGCCAGCAGGGCGAACTATGGCTACACCTTC
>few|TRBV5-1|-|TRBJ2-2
CASSFGPTGELFF
TGCGCCAGCAGCTTTGGTCCCACCGGGGAGCTGTTTTTT
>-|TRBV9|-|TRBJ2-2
CASSGSGTTGELFF
TGTGCCAGCAGCGGCTCCGGCACCACCGGGGAGCTGTTTTTT
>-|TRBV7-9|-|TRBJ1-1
CASSLLYGGLNTEAFF
TGTGCCAGCAGCTTACTGTACGGGGGGCTGAACACTGAAGCTTTCTTT
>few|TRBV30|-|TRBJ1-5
CAWSLMTSYQPQHF
TGTGCCTGGAGTCTGATGACATCCTATCAGCCCCAGCATTTT
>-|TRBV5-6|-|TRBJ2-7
CASSLDPGPSYEQYF
TGTGCCAGCAGCTTGGACCCAGGGCCCTCCTACGAGCAGTACTTC
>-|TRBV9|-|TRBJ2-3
CASSGSYTDTQYF
TGTGCCAGCAGTGGCTCTTACACAGATACGCAGTATTTT
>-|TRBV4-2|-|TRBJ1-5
CASSQDWVNQPQHF
TGTGCCAGCAGCCAAGATTGGGTAAATCAGCCCCAGCATTTT